One and the same sample provided the 16 T cell receptor beta chains below, sequenced in a study of regulatory T cells in long-lasting Graves disease. CDR3 regions were amplified by Arm-PCR using iRepertoire HTBI primers to build TCR beta libraries. TCRdb re-derived calls from the multiplex PCR reads in MiXCR, one entry per CDR3 protein. This sample has hundreds of thousands of distinct CDR3 sequences, with 13% found just once. Time point described: newly diagnosed GD, antithyroid drugs for less than 3 months. With RNA extracted from PBMCs as input, the TCR library was made. These same records also appear under a second study, on T cells in Graves' hyperthyroidism and ophthalmopathy.

The sequencing here drew on peripheral blood mononuclear cells (PBMCs), taken at new diagnosis, from a patient treated with antithyroid drugs. These receptors were collected from a man younger than 40 with Graves disease.

This clonotype has a handful of counts. The chain combines TRBV6-2 or TRBV6-3 with TRBJ2-3; the match to TRBD2 covers 12 bases. V lost 10 bases to trimming and J lost 4 bases; unmatched junction nucleotides: 9. The CDR3 contains 15 residues. Germline V gene data show CDR1 as MNHEY and CDR2 as SVGEGT. CDR3 amino acids: CATETSGRGADTQYF. CDR3 nucleotides: TGTGCCACCGAGACTAGCGGGAGAGGGGCAGATACGCAGTATTTT.

CDR3 bases: TGCAGCGGTCGACTAGCGGGAGCAGAGACCCAGTACTTC. As protein: CSGRLAGAETQYF. This chain uses TRBV29-1 with TRBJ2-5; TRBD2 matches 12 bases. CDR1 is SQVTM and CDR2 is ANQGSEA in the germline V gene. Trimming removed 7 bases from V and 4 bases from J; junction bases left unmatched: 4. The CDR3 covers 13 residues.

This clonotype was observed many times. The chain's CDR3 is CSARDAGASYNEQFF. The DNA of the CDR3 is TGCAGTGCTAGAGACGCGGGAGCCTCATACAATGAGCAGTTCTTC. V usage is TRBV20-1 and J usage is TRBJ2-1, with 7 bases fitting TRBD2. CDR3 length: 15 amino acids. The V gene end was trimmed by 0 bases and the J gene end by 4 bases; junction bases not matched to a gene: 6. Germline V gene data show CDR1 as DFQATT and CDR2 as SNEGSKA (reference sequence).

Concerning this clonotype itself: At one of its ends the junction is not consistent with the germline gene, which may arise from a read error. This sequence joins TRBV7-9 and TRBJ1-5, with 9 positions matching TRBD1. In germline, CDR1 is SEHNR, CDR2 FQNEAQ (reference sequence). CDR3 size: 16 residues. The CDR3 sequence: CASSPLGGTGPQPRHF. CDR3 coding DNA: TGTGCCAGCAGCCCCCTGGGCGGGACAGGGCCTCAGCCCCGGCATTTT.

This clonotype appeared many times. CDR3 bases: TGTGCCAGCAGCTTACCCGAGCCGGGGATATCGTTCTTC. As protein: CASSLPEPGISFF. The rearrangement links TRBV7-9 to TRBJ2-1, with D possibly being TRBD2 (5 bases). The length of the CDR3 is 13 residues. Trimming took off 2 bases at V and 15 bases at J, with 17 bases between the two ends. Germline V gene lookup returns CDR1 SEHNR and CDR2 FQNEAQ (reference sequence).

This clonotype came up many times. This rearrangement joins TRBV20-1 to TRBJ2-7, with D perhaps TRBD1 or TRBD2 (5 bases each). Germline CDR1 is DFQATT and CDR2 is SNEGSKA (reference sequence). With 2 bases removed from V and 3 bases from J, the gap between germline ends came to 14 bases. The CDR3 consists of 14 residues. As DNA, the CDR3 is TGCAGTGCTAGACTCCTCGGGACCTTCTACGAGCAGTACTTC. It translates to CSARLLGTFYEQYF.

V and J are TRBV2 and TRBJ2-5; TRBD2 aligns across 9 bases. Germline V gene lookup returns CDR1 SNHLY and CDR2 FYNNEI. The length of the CDR3 is 17 residues. Trimming took 6 bases from V and 1 from J; bases not matched to a gene: 12. CDR3 in amino acids: CASRPTIAGVFQETQYF. For the CDR3, the DNA is TGTGCCAGCAGGCCGACCATAGCGGGAGTCTTCCAAGAGACCCAGTACTTC.

The chain has TRBV11-2 and TRBJ2-5; D unresolved. Germline V lookup: CDR1 SGHAT, CDR2 FQNNGV. V lost 1 base and J 0 bases, leaving 6 bases between the germline ends. CDR3 length: 14 residues. The CDR3: CASSLAFYQETQYF. CDR3 DNA: TGTGCCAGCAGCTTAGCTTTCTACCAAGAGACCCAGTACTTC.

In its sample, this clonotype was seen a few times. J is TRBJ2-4 and V is TRBV2, with TRBD2 matching 10 bases. Germline values: CDR1 SNHLY, CDR2 FYNNEI. CDR3 length: 15 residues. J lost 2 bases, V lost 7 bases, and 5 bases had no gene match. The CDR3 nucleotides read TGTGCCAGCATGATAACTAGCGGGACCAAAAACATTCAGTACTTC. Translation gives CASMITSGTKNIQYF.

In this sample, this clonotype turned up many times. The rearrangement uses TRBV24-1 and TRBJ2-7; D perhaps matches TRBD1 (5 bases). Germline V gene data show CDR1 as KGHDR and CDR2 as SFDVKD. The V gene lost 4 bases and the J gene lost 4 bases, with 10 bases spanning the gap. This CDR3 is 13 amino acids long. The CDR3 DNA is TGTGCCACCAGTGACAGAGACAGATACGAGCAGTACTTC. Its protein product is CATSDRDRYEQYF.

This clonotype was counted ten times or more. The gene calls are TRBV27 and TRBJ1-1; possibly TRBD1 for D (6 bases). Between the trimmed V and J ends, which lost 0 bases and 10 bases, there was a span of 18 bases. The CDR3 sequence is 15 residues long. CDR1 MNHEY and CDR2 SMNVEV come from the germline V gene (reference sequence). The CDR3 sequence is CASSLSQLGGPGAFF. The CDR3 DNA sequence: TGTGCCAGCAGTTTATCCCAACTTGGGGGCCCTGGAGCTTTCTTT.

The sample holds many counts of this clonotype. V usage is TRBV27 and J usage is TRBJ2-3; perhaps TRBD1 as D (6 bases). Trimming shortened V by 5 bases and J by 2 bases, and 17 bases separated the two germline ends. From germline, CDR1 is MNHEY and CDR2 SMNVEV (reference sequence). The CDR3 runs 16 residues. CDR3 in DNA: TGTGCCAGCAGTGGGGGCTTGGGGGCTGTCACAGATACGCAGTATTTT. It yields the protein CASSGGLGAVTDTQYF.

This clonotype was seen ten or more times. The junction and the germline gene differ at one end; a read error may be behind it. The chain joins TRBV5-1 to TRBJ1-5; the D gene is possibly TRBD1 (5 bases). This CDR3 comprises 13 residues. In germline, CDR1 is SGHRS, CDR2 YFSETQ. The CDR3 loop is CASSLGGSQPQHF. For the CDR3, the DNA is TGTGCCAGCAGTTTGGGGGGGAGCCAGCCCCAGCATTTT.

The rearrangement joins TRBV20-1 to TRBJ2-7, with D possibly being TRBD1 (5 bases). Germline lookup yields CDR1 DFQATT and CDR2 SNEGSKA (reference sequence). The CDR3 length is 10 residues. The CDR3 DNA is TGCGGCCCAGGGTACCACGAGCAGTACTTC. This translates into CGPGYHEQYF.

This clonotype occurred a few times. V usage is TRBV6-1 and J usage is TRBJ2-1; 7 nucleotides align to TRBD1. The J segment lost 3 bases and the V segment lost 6 bases, leaving 11 bases of the junction unmatched. This CDR3 contains 16 residues. The germline V gene encodes CDR1 MNHNS and CDR2 SASEGT. CDR3 region: CASRSLGTVLYNEQFF. Written as DNA, the CDR3 is TGTGCCAGCAGGAGCCTCGGGACAGTGCTCTACAATGAGCAGTTCTTC.

The J gene is TRBJ2-2, the V gene TRBV20-1; D is unclear. V was pared by 0 bases and J by 5 bases, with 16 bases between. This CDR3 is built from 16 residues. The germline CDR1 and CDR2 sequences are DFQATT and SNEGSKA (reference sequence). Written as DNA, the CDR3 is TGCAGTGCTAGAGATGTACGGGCTAGAGGTACCGGGGAGCTGTTTTTT. Protein: CSARDVRARGTGELFF.